This T cell receptor beta chain was recorded in a study of T cell repertoires in cytomegalovirus infection. Broader study findings: CMV-specific HLA-C-restricted TCR beta clonotypes dominated the ex vivo response.

A word on this clonotype: Its antigen is undetermined.

TCRdb called the reads again in MiXCR, with one record for every CDR3 protein. The sample lists roughly 630,000 distinct CDR3 sequences, more than 20% occurring once. The CDR3 sequence is 13 residues long. Germline V CDR1 and CDR2: MGHDK, SYGVNS. V trimming: 9 bases; J trimming: 2 bases; junction bases outside the gene matches: 6. What was sequenced was CD8+ T cells from PBMCs. The clonotype comes from a human donor in good health (CMV status not recorded). Some clones in this sample may be carry-over from other donors' samples. The chain links TRBV25-1 to TRBJ2-5; 7 bases are shared with TRBD1. CDR3 bases: TGTGCCAGTGAAAGCAGGGGGCAAGAGACCCAGTACTTC. The encoded protein is CASESRGQETQYF.